This T cell receptor beta chain is drawn from a study of T cell responses to AZD1222 COVID-19 vaccine. Germline lookup yields CDR1 MNHEY and CDR2 SMNVEV (reference sequence). V was cut by 5 bases and J by 3 bases, with 17 bases left in between. The CDR3 sequence is 16 residues long. This table comes from immunoSEQ multiplex PCR, and its TCRdb copy is limited to in-frame clones, with some not included. The data show roughly 180,000 clones, approximately 94% seen once. General study points: Seropositive status at baseline applied to only 6 or 7 AZD1222 recipients. Nearly half of spike-specific TCRs reportedly target unmutated variant regions. At 160-218 and 743-854, vaccine-associated CD4 TCRs were dominant, and they spanned spike. Spike-specific TCR depth and breadth grew after two AZD1222 doses.

To note about this clone: The antigen is unknown.

The chain couples TRBV27 to TRBJ1-5; D might be TRBD1 (6 bases). The origin of this receptor is an adult in good health. The specimen was peripheral blood, collected on day 0 of AZD1222 vaccination. CDR3 protein: CASSRAAGVPNQPQHF. The CDR3, as DNA: TGTGCCAGCAGTAGGGCCGCAGGGGTCCCCAATCAGCCCCAGCATTTT.